The text below deals with one TCR beta chain. Its antigen has not been determined. No per-base quality is available; no much larger clone lies one base away. The sample belongs to a study of control samples from healthy donors and cancer patients (dated by TCRdb to 2018 to 2020). Libraries were prepared through the immunoSEQ multiplex PCR assay. TCRdb provides this immuneACCESS table in a form limited to in-frame rearrangements. Some clones are lacking; in checked studies, under half of them reflect an unresolved V gene, and why the rest are absent is not known. Across this sample there are 150,000 or so clones, with 80% to 95% seen only once. The biggest ten clones account for roughly 5.5% of the sample. Material for sequencing was blood. The TCR comes from a man aged 18 to 35 in good health.

Here the CDR3 is given as CASSRQLSDPGNTIYF. The DNA reads TGCGCCAGCAGCAGGCAGCTTTCGGATCCAGGAAACACCATATATTTT. The chain is assembled from TRBV5-1 and TRBJ1-3, with the D gene not confidently named. From a lookup of the germline V gene, CDR1 and CDR2 are SGHRS and YFSETQ. V lost 4 bases and J lost 4 bases; the stretch between them is 18 bases long. Reading from cysteine to phenylalanine, the CDR3 counts 16 amino acids. The DNA shown is the 48-base CDR3, in frame from base 1.